Sequencing of this TCR beta chain was carried out in a study of T cells in localized non-small cell lung cancer. Notes on the study in general: Uninvolved adjacent lung showed the highest T cell clonality, exceeding tumor. Out of the top 100 tumor clones, a median roughly 58 were seen in adjacent lung.

Germline CDR1 reads MNHEY; CDR2 reads SMNVEV (reference sequence). The CDR3 is made up of 14 amino acids. Trimming at V came to 5 bases and at J to 4 bases, leaving 6 bases not matched to a gene. Here immunoSEQ multiplex PCR was the method, and the copy in TCRdb shows in-frame clones only, minus some. Of fewer than 50,000 clones in the sample, about 83% were seen once. Of note for this clone: Its antigen is not identified.

This specimen consisted of PBMCs, obtained before any cancer treatment. The TCR sequence derives from a man aged 40 to 70 with stage II lung adenocarcinoma. The V call is TRBV27, the J call TRBJ1-2; TRBD1 matches at 8 bases. CDR3 bases: TGTGCCAGCAGTCCCCCAGGGGGCTTCTATGGCTACACCTTC. This gives the protein CASSPPGGFYGYTF.